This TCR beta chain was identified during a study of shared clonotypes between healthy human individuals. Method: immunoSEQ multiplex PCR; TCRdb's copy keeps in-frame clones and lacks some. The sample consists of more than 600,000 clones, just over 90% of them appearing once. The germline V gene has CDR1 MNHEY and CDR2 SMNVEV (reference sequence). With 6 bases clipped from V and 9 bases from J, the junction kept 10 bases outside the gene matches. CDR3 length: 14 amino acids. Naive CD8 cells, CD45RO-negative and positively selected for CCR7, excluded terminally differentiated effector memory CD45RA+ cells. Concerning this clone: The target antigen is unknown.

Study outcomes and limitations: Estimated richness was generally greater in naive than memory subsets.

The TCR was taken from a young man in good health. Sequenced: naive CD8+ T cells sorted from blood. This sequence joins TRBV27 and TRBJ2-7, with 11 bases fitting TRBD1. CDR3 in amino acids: CASSLGTGGKGQYF. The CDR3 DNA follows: TGTGCCAGCAGCCTGGGGACAGGGGGTAAGGGGCAGTACTTC.